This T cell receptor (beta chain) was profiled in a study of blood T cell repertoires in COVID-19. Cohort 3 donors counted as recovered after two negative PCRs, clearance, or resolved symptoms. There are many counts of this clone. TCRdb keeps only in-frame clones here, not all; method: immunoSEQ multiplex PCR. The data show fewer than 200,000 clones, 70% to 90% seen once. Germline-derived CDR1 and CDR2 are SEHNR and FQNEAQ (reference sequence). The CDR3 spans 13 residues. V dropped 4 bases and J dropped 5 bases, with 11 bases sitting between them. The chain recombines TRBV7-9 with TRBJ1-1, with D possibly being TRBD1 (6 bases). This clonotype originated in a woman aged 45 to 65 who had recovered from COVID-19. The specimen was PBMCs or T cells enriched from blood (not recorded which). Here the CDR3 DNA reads TGTGCCAGCAGCTCTCAGGGGACGACTGAAGCTTTCTTT. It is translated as CASSSQGTTEAFF. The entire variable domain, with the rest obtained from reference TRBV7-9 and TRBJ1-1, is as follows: DTGVSQNPRHKITKRGQNVTFRCDPISEHNRLYWYRQTLGQGPEFLTYFQNEAQLEKSRLLSDRFSAERPKGSFSTLEIQRTEQGDSAMYLCASSSQGTTEAFFGQGTRLTVV.